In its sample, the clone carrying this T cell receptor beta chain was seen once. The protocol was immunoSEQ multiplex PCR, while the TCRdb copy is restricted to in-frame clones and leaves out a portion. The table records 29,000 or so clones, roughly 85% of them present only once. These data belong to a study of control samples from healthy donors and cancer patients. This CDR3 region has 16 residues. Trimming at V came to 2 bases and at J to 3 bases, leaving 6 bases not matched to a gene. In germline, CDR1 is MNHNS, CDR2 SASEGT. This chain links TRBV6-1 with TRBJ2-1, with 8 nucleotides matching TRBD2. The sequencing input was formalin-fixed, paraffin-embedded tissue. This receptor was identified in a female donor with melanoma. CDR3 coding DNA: TGTGCCAGCAGTGAATTCGCGGGAGGCGACTACAATGAGCAGTTCTTC. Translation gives CASSEFAGGDYNEQFF.